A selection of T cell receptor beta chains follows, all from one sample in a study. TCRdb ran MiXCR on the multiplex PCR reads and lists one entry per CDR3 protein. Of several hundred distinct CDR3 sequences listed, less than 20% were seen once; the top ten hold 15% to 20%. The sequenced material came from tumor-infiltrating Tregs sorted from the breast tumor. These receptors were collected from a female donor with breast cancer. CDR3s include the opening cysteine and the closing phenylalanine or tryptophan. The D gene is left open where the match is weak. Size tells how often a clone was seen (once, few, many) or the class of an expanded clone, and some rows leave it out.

CASTPTGLNYGYTF | TRBJ1-2 | TRBV12-3/TRBV12-4 | large | TRBD1
CAVGQGHGYTF | TRBJ1-2 | TRBV12-3/TRBV12-4 | large | TRBD1
CASSQNRNNYGYTF | TRBJ1-2 | TRBV12-3/TRBV12-4 | large | NA
CASAQSNYGYTF | TRBJ1-2 | TRBV12-5 | medium-sized | NA
CASSSYRDSGPSGGYTF | TRBJ1-2 | TRBV12-3/TRBV12-4 | medium-sized | TRBD1
CASSWRQDYGYTF | TRBJ1-2 | TRBV12-3/TRBV12-4 | NA | NA
CASSQGLGYTF | TRBJ1-2 | TRBV12-3/TRBV12-4 | few | NA
CASSSPFGYTF | TRBJ1-2 | TRBV12-3/TRBV12-4 | medium-sized | NA
CASISDLTNYGYTF | TRBJ1-2 | TRBV12-3/TRBV12-4 | medium-sized | NA
CASSSQGTPNYGYTF | TRBJ1-2 | TRBV12-3/TRBV12-4 | large | NA
CASSPQGTNYGYTF | TRBJ1-2 | TRBV12-3/TRBV12-4 | medium-sized | NA
CASSPGQGTYGYTF | TRBJ1-2 | TRBV12-3/TRBV12-4 | large | TRBD1
CASRETGLNYGYTF | TRBJ1-2 | TRBV12-3/TRBV12-4 | NA | TRBD1
CASSSHRDSNYGYTF | TRBJ1-2 | TRBV12-3/TRBV12-4 | few | TRBD1
CASSIEVNGYTF | TRBJ1-2 | TRBV12-3/TRBV12-4 | NA | NA
CASSLGQGANYGYTF | TRBJ1-2 | TRBV12-3/TRBV12-4 | NA | TRBD1
CASSLAGQRYGYTF | TRBJ1-2 | TRBV12-3/TRBV12-4 | NA | NA
CASSLQGSLTNYGYTF | TRBJ1-2 | TRBV12-3/TRBV12-4 | large | NA
CASSRELVGYTF | TRBJ1-2 | TRBV12-3/TRBV12-4 | large | NA
CASSPRTGDGYTF | TRBJ1-2 | TRBV12-3/TRBV12-4 | large | TRBD1
CASSLEGGHVTF | TRBJ1-2 | TRBV12-3/TRBV12-4 | medium-sized | NA
CASSTGTRYGYTF | TRBJ1-2 | TRBV12-3/TRBV12-4 | NA | NA
CASSPTAANYGYTF | TRBJ1-2 | TRBV12-3/TRBV12-4 | large | NA
CASSSPNYGYTF | TRBJ1-2 | TRBV12-3/TRBV12-4 | large | NA
CASSLSGEVYGYTF | TRBJ1-2 | TRBV12-3/TRBV12-4 | large | NA
CASRPAGFANYGYTF | TRBJ1-2 | TRBV12-3/TRBV12-4 | medium-sized | NA
CASRSITGKAGGYTF | TRBJ1-2 | TRBV12-3/TRBV12-4 | hyperexpanded | NA
CASSIRVNGYTF | TRBJ1-2 | TRBV12-3/TRBV12-4 | large | NA
CASSTGQLYGYTF | TRBJ1-2 | TRBV12-3/TRBV12-4 | large | TRBD1
CASSLARTAGYTF | TRBJ1-2 | TRBV12-3/TRBV12-4 | large | NA
CASRQGSGGYTF | TRBJ1-2 | TRBV12-3/TRBV12-4 | medium-sized | TRBD1
CASSATNYGYTF | TRBJ1-2 | TRBV12-3/TRBV12-4 | medium-sized | NA
CASNSPDRKYGYTF | TRBJ1-2 | TRBV12-3/TRBV12-4 | large | TRBD1
CASSSRTLNYGYTF | TRBJ1-2 | TRBV12-3/TRBV12-4 | once | NA
CASSLSGTGYGYTF | TRBJ1-2 | TRBV12-3/TRBV12-4 | medium-sized | TRBD1
CASSLDEQGTYGYTF | TRBJ1-2 | TRBV12-3/TRBV12-4 | NA | TRBD1
CASTVGDNTRLNYGYTF | TRBJ1-2 | TRBV12-3/TRBV12-4 | large | NA
CASSEGHSSRGYTF | TRBJ1-2 | TRBV12-3/TRBV12-4 | medium-sized | NA